This TCR beta chain was profiled in a study of neurological immune-mediated disorders. Per the germline V gene, CDR1 is LGHDT and CDR2 is YNNKEL (reference sequence). CDR3 length: 14 amino acids. V lost 2 bases to trimming and J lost 9 bases, with 14 bases between them. TCRdb independently ran MiXCR on the 5' RACE reads; one entry per CDR3 protein. Of around 30,000 distinct CDR3 sequences in the sample, less than 1.6% were seen once. This clonotype has a count of ten or more. V and J are TRBV3-1 and TRBJ2-1; possible D gene TRBD2, 5 bases. Specimen: PBMCs. The clonotype originates from a woman in her twenties or thirties with multiple sclerosis. The CDR3 DNA follows: TGTGCCAGCAGCCAAAAGGCTCGAGGAGGTGAGCAGTTCTTC. Its translation is CASSQKARGGEQFF.